This T cell receptor beta chain was sequenced during a study of OX40 agonist ivuxolimab in advanced cancers. Here immunoSEQ multiplex PCR was the method, and the copy in TCRdb shows in-frame clones only, minus some. The sample yields tens of thousands of clones, around 90% seen once. Points from the study as a whole: Certain nonresponders additionally had low normalized T-cell clonal expansion.

About this clone itself: Its antigen is unidentified.

Trimming pared 8 bases from V and 0 bases from J, leaving 11 bases between. Germline V gene sequence: CDR1 MDHEN, CDR2 SYDVKM. This CDR3 comprises 14 residues. The chain is built from TRBV28 and TRBJ2-1, with D hard to call. This clonotype was obtained from an adult with an advanced solid tumor such as melanoma, head and neck, liver or kidney cancer. The source material was CD4+ or CD8+ T cells sorted from blood, sampled in a trial of the OX40 agonist ivuxolimab. The CDR3: CASWSPSSYNEQFF. CDR3 sequence (DNA): TGTGCCAGCTGGTCACCGAGCTCCTACAATGAGCAGTTCTTC.